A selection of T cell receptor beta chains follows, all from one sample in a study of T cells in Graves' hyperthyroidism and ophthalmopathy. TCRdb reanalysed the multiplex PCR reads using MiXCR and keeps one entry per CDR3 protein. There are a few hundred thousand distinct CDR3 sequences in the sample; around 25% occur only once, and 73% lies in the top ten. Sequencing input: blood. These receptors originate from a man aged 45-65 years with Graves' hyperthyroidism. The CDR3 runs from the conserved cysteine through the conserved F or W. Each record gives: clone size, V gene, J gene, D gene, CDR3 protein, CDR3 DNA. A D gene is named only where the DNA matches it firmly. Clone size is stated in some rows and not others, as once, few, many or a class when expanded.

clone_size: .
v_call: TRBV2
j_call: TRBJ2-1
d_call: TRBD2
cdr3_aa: CASRTTSGNNEQFF
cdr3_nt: TGTGCCAGCAGGACGACTAGCGGAAACAATGAGCAGTTCTTC

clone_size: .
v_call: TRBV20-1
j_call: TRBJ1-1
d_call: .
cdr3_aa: CSATPLNTEAFF
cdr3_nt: TGCAGCGCTACCCCCTTGAACACTGAAGCTTTCTTT

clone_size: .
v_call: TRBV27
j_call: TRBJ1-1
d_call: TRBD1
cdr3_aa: CASRRKTGGGSNTEAFF
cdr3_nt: TGTGCCAGCAGACGAAAAACAGGGGGCGGATCGAACACTGAAGCTTTCTTT

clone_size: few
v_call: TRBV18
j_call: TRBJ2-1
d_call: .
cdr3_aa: CASSFIGNEQFF
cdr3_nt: TGTGCCAGCTCATTTATAGGGAATGAGCAGTTCTTC

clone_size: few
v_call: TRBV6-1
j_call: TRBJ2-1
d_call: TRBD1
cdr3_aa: CASSEGQGEFF
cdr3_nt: TGTGCCAGCAGTGAAGGGCAGGGGGAGTTCTTC

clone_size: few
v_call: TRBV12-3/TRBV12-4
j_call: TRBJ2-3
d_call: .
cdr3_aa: CASRRPRTDTQYF
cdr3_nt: TGTGCCAGCCGACGACCCCGCACAGATACGCAGTATTTT

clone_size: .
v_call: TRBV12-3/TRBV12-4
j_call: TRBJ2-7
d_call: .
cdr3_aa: CASAKDTVSYEQYF
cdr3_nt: TGTGCCAGCGCCAAGGACACGGTCTCCTACGAGCAGTACTTC

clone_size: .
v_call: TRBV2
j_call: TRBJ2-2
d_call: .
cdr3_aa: CASSDLSNTGELFF
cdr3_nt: TGTGCCAGCAGCGATCTGAGTAACACCGGGGAGCTGTTTTTT

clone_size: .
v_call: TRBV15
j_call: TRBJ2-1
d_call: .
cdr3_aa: CATRELVHEQFF
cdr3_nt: TGTGCCACCAGGGAACTAGTCCATGAGCAGTTCTTC

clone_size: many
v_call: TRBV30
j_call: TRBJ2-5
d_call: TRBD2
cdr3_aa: CAWSVGTSGQETQYF
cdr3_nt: TGTGCCTGGAGTGTAGGGACTAGCGGACAAGAGACCCAGTACTTC

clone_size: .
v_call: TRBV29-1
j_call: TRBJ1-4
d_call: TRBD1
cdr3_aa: CSVDSGTGPEKLFF
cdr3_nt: TGCAGCGTTGATTCCGGGACAGGGCCCGAAAAACTGTTTTTT

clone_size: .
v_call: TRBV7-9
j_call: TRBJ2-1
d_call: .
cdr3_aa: CATTRGAAIGYNEQFF
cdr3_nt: TGTGCCACCACCCGAGGGGCAGCCATAGGATACAATGAGCAGTTCTTC

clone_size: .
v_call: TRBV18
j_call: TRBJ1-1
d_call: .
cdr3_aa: CASSPGLGGDEAFF
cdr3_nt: TGTGCCAGCTCACCAGGATTAGGTGGTGATGAAGCTTTCTTT

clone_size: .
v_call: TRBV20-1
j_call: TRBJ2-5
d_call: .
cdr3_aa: CSARDEGPQQESQYF
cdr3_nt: TGCAGTGCTAGAGATGAGGGACCGCAGCAAGAGAGCCAGTACTTC

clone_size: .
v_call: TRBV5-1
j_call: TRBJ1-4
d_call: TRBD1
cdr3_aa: CASSKRQGEKLFF
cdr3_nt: TGCGCCAGCAGCAAGCGACAGGGGGAAAAACTGTTTTTT

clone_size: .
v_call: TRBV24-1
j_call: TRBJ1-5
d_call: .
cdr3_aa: CATQQSPGQPQHF
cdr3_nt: TGTGCCACCCAGCAGTCGCCCGGTCAGCCCCAGCATTTT

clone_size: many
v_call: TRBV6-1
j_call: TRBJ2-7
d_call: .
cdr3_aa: CANSKRETSSYEQYF
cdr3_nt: TGTGCCAACAGTAAAAGGGAAACCAGCTCCTACGAGCAGTACTTC

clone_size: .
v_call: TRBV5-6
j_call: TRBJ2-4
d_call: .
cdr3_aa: CASSLGSRVTQNIQYF
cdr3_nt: TGTGCCAGCAGCTTGGGGTCCCGGGTAACTCAAAACATTCAGTACTTC

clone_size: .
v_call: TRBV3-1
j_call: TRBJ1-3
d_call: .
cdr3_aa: CASSQEDYVNTIYF
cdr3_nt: TGTGCCAGCAGCCAAGAAGATTATGTAAACACCATATATTTT

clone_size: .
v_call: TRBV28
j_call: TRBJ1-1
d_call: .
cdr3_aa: CASSPIWGNTEAFF
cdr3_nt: TGTGCCAGCAGCCCTATATGGGGGAACACTGAAGCTTTCTTT

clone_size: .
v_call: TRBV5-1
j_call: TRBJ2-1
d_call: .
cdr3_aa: CASTPGELRNEQFF
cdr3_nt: TGCGCCAGCACCCCCGGCGAACTACGCAATGAGCAGTTCTTC

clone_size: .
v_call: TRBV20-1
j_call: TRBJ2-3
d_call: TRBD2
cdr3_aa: CSAQSSGTSTDTQYF
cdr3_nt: TGCAGTGCTCAAAGTAGCGGGACTAGCACAGATACGCAGTATTTT

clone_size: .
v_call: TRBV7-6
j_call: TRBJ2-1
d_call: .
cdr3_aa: CASSLDGTGRYNEQFF
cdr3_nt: TGTGCCAGCAGCTTAGACGGGACTGGACGATACAATGAGCAGTTCTTC

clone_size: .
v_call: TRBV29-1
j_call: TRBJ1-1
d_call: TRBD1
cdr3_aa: CSVAVRGRTEAFF
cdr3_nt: TGCAGCGTTGCGGTAAGGGGGCGAACTGAAGCTTTCTTT

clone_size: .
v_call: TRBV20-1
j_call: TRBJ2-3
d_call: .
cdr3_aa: CSARDYARTDTQYF
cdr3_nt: TGCAGTGCTAGAGATTACGCTAGGACAGATACGCAGTATTTT

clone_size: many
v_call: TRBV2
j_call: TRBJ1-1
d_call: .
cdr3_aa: CASKYGRDTEAFF
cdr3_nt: TGTGCCAGCAAGTACGGGCGAGACACTGAAGCTTTCTTT

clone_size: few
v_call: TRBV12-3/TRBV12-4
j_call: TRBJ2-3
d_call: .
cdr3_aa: CASSLERRGATQYF
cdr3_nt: TGTGCCAGCAGTTTAGAGCGACGGGGGGCTACGCAGTATTTT

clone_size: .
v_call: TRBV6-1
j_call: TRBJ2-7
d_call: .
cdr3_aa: CASSGPSYEQYF
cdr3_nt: TGTGCCAGCAGTGGACCCTCCTACGAGCAGTACTTC

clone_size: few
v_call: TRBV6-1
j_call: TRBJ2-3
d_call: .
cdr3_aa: CASRETQGLTDTQYF
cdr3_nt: TGTGCCAGCAGGGAGACCCAGGGGCTCACAGATACGCAGTATTTT

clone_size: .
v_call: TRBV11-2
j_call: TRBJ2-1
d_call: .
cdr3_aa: CASSLGIQGIFHNEQFF
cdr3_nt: TGTGCCAGCAGCTTAGGAATCCAGGGGATTTTCCACAATGAGCAGTTCTTC

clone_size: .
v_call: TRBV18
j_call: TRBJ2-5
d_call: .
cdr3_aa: CASSPTAQETQYF
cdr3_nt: TGTGCCAGCTCACCAACAGCCCAAGAGACCCAGTACTTC

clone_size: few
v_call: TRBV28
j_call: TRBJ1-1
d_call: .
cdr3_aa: CASSPYNFGTPNTEAFF
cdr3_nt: TGTGCCAGCAGTCCCTATAATTTCGGGACACCAAACACTGAAGCTTTCTTT

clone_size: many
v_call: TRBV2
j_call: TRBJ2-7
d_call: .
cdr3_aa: CASSELAGPSYEQYF
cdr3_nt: TGTGCCAGCAGTGAACTGGCAGGGCCCTCGTACGAGCAGTACTTC

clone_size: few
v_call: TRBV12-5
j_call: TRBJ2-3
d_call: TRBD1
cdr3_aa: CASGWGQRETDTQYF
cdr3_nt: TGTGCTAGTGGTTGGGGACAGAGAGAGACAGATACGCAGTATTTT

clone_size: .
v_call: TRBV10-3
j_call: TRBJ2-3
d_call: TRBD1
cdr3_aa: CAISEGGQGGTDTQYF
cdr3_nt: TGTGCCATCAGTGAGGGGGGACAGGGGGGCACAGATACGCAGTATTTT

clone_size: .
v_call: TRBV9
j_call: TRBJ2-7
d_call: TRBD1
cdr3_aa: CASSVGSGTGAYEQYF
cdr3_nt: TGTGCCAGCAGCGTAGGATCAGGGACAGGGGCCTACGAGCAGTACTTC

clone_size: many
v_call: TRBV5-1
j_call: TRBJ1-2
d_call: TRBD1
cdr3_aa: CASIMPGQLNGYTF
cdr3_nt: TGCGCCAGCATCATGCCGGGACAGCTGAATGGCTACACCTTC

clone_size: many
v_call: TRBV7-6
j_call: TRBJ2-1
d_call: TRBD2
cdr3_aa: CASSSVASGTPSGEQFF
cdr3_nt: TGTGCCAGCAGCTCCGTTGCTAGCGGGACCCCTTCGGGGGAGCAGTTCTTC

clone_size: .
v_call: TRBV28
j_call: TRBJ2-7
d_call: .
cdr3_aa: CASSGDEAYEQYF
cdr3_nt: TGTGCCAGCAGCGGGGACGAAGCCTACGAGCAGTACTTC

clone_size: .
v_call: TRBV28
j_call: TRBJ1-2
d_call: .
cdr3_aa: CASSFGQAVGYTF
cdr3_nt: TGTGCCAGCAGTTTTGGCCAGGCGGTTGGCTACACCTTC

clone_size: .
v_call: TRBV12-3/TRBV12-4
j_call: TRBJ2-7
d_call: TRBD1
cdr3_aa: CASSSGTEAYEQYF
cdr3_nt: TGTGCCAGCAGTTCCGGGACAGAGGCCTACGAGCAGTACTTC

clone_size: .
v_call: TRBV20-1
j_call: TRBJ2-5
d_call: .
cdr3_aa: CSALRGLETQYF
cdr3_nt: TGCAGTGCCCTAAGGGGTTTGGAGACCCAGTACTTC

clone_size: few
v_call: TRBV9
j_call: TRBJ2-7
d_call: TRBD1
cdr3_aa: CASSVGQGAYEQYF
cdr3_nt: TGTGCCAGCAGCGTAGGACAGGGGGCCTACGAGCAGTACTTC

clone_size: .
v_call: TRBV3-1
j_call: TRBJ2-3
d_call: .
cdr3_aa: CASSSISPNTQYF
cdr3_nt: TGTGCCAGCAGCTCTATAAGTCCAAATACGCAGTATTTT

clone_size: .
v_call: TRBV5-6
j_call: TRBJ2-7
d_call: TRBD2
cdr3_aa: CASSFSGSGYEQYF
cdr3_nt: TGTGCCAGCAGCTTTAGCGGGAGCGGCTACGAGCAGTACTTC

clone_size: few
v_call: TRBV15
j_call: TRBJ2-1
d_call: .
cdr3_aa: CATSRDRYGRQFF
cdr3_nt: TGTGCCACCAGCAGAGATCGTTATGGTCGGCAGTTCTTC

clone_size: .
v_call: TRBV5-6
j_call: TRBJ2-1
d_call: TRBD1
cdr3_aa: CASSLHTGGFDEQFF
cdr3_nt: TGTGCCAGCAGCTTGCACACAGGGGGATTCGATGAGCAGTTCTTC

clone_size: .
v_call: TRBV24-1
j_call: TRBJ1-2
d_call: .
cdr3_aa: CATSDLAQGNGYTF
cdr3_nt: TGTGCCACCAGTGATTTGGCTCAGGGAAATGGCTACACCTTC

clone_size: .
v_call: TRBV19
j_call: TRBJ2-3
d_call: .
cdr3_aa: CASRVGGAVTDTQYF
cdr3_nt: TGTGCCAGTAGGGTGGGGGGAGCGGTCACAGATACGCAGTATTTT

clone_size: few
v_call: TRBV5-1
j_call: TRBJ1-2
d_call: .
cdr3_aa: CASAQGLGGYTF
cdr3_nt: TGCGCCAGCGCACAGGGACTTGGCGGCTACACCTTC

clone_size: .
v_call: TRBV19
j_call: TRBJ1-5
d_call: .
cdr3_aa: CASGGIGNQPQHF
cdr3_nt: TGTGCCAGTGGGGGGATTGGCAATCAGCCCCAGCATTTT

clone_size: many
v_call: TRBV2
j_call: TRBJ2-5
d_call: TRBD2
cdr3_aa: CAIARSGSPETQYF
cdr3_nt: TGTGCCATTGCCCGGAGCGGGAGTCCAGAGACCCAGTACTTC

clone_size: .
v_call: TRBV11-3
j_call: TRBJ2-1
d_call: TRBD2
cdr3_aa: CASSLGLAGVYNEQFF
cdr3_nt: TGTGCCAGCAGCTTAGGTCTAGCGGGAGTGTACAATGAGCAGTTCTTC